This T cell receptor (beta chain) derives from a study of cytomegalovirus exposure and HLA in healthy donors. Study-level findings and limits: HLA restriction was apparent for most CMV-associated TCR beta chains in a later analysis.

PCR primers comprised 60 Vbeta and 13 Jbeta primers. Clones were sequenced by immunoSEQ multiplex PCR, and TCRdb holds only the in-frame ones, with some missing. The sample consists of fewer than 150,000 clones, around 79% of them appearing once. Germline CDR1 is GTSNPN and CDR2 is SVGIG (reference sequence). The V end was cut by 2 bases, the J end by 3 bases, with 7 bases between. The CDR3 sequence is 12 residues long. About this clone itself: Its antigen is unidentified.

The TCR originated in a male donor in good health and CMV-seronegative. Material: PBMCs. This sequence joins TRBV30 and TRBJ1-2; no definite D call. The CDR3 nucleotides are TGTGCCTGGAGTCGTTCGGACTATGGCTACACCTTC. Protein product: CAWSRSDYGYTF.